This TCR beta chain comes out of a study of shared clonotypes between healthy human individuals (dated by TCRdb to 2020 to 2022). Study-wide context: A couple of women and a few men aged 18 to 49 years were included in the cohort. Each donor's leukapheresis produced roughly between roughly 0.85 and 9.5 billion PBMCs. To estimate repertoire size and how much clonotype sharing occurs between individuals, the study deeply sequenced the blood TCR repertoires of roughly 5 healthy adults. Per donor, three plates each were used for CD4 naive and CD4 memory, two for CD8 naive, and one for CD8 memory. To increase sequencing depth and limit assay-specific biases, different laboratories used diverse techniques to prepare libraries and sequence TCR repertoires. Results the study describes overall, beyond this receptor: Estimated clonotype richness was generally larger for naive than for memory subsets. The genetic and exposure-history diversity represented was limited by the small number of donors. Based on pairwise subsampling, the degree of clonotype sharing among donors was expected to be affected by sequencing depth. Rarefaction of sorted-subset datasets indicated incomplete sequencing despite the large sequencing depth. Sampling was restricted to blood, and TCR repertoires in tissue are likely to differ from TCR repertoires in blood. Approximately 5% of naive CD4, around 4% of naive CD8, about 2.1% of memory CD4, and about 0.4% of memory CD8 clonotypes were shared across several donors. Clonotypes shared by all four sorted-subset donors showed higher generation probabilities than non-shared clonotypes.

The CDR3 covers 17 residues, taking in both the cysteine and the phenylalanine. Here the CDR3 DNA is all that survives: 51 bases in frame from base 1. According to the germline V gene, CDR1 reads SQVTM and CDR2 reads ANQGSEA. Trimming takes 1 base from V and 5 bases from J, and the germline ends sit 23 bases apart. CD8 naive samples were obtained by positive selection for CCR7 among CD45RO-negative cells, yielding a CD45RA+CCR7+ population from which TemRA cells were excluded. Healthy HIV-negative adults with no recently reported acute infections or vaccinations were included as donors. All donors were Caucasian adults living in Nashville, Tennessee, USA. After blood collection by leukapheresis, PBMCs were isolated using Ficoll-Histopaque density gradient centrifugation and then cryopreserved in the vapor phase of liquid nitrogen. Purity and quantity of every magnetically sorted T cell population were checked by analytical flow cytometry. From each sorted fraction, genomic DNA was isolated and quantified by UV absorbance on a Nanodrop 2000c.

On this clone: Its antigen remains undetermined. No much larger clonotype is one base removed from it; base qualities were not supplied.

TCR CDR3 regions were amplified from genomic DNA by multiplex PCR using the deep immunoSEQ assay. Extracted genomic DNA from each cell subset was distributed evenly across all wells of several immunoSEQ 96-well plates, and each plate was treated as a replicate. Each replicate PCR for sorted subsets received around 210 ng genomic DNA, equal to tens of thousands of T cell genomes. Purified libraries were measured with a Qubit 3.0 fluorometer, size-checked on a Bioanalyzer 2100, and measured again with the KAPA Library Quantification kit. Every immunoSEQ 96-well plate was sequenced on a separate single-read 150-cycle Illumina NextSeq 550 flow cell. The published analysis was carried out like this. Because the immunoSEQ output held only junctional sequences and lacked quality scores, the filtering could not match the filtering applied to full-length reads. To assign V/J genes and CDR3, sequences were annotated using PyIR, a Python wrapper for IgBLAST v1.9, with IMGT germline references. Any read was removed if the V/J assignment was weak (E-value above 1e-6), the CDR3 was missing, or the read contained stop codons, out-of-frame junctions, or ambiguous translated residues. V3J clonotypes were defined as sequences sharing the same inferred V gene, J gene, and CDR3 amino acid sequence. To compute the percentage overlap between repertoires, the number of shared unique clonotypes was divided by the size of the smaller repertoire. Repertoire richness was assessed with RTK rarefaction, the Chao1 estimator, and Recon v2.1 estimates of unobserved clonotypes. OLGA was used to compute generation probabilities for all TCRbeta clonotypes that the gDNA method yielded from a few donors. This immuneACCESS table, as held by TCRdb, lists in-frame sequences with V and J called but not all clones. Of the missing ones, under half trace to an unresolved V gene in checked studies; the others have no known cause. Clone size and the V and J calls come from that table; the DNA yielded D and trimming. This sample lists fewer than 700,000 clones; approximately 95% were detected once. Approximately 0.11% of the sample lies in the top ten.

The sample was naive CD8+ T cells sorted from blood. The cell subset or site label here, explained by the study, means: CD45RA+CCR7+. This sequence originates from a woman aged 30 to 39 in good health. The V and J segments used are TRBV29-1 and TRBJ1-2, with the identity of the D gene unclear. The CDR3 is CSVEGPREDPLKYGYTF. The DNA reads TGCAGCGTTGAAGGTCCTCGAGAGGACCCGCTTAAGTATGGCTACACCTTC.